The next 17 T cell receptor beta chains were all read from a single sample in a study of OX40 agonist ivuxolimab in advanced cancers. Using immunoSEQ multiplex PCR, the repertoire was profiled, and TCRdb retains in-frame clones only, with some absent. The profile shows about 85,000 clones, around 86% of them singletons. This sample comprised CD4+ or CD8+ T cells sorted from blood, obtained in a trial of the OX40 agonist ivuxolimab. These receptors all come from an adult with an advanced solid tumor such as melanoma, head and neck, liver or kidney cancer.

This CDR3 is CASSLEQPEKLFF. The DNA of the CDR3 is TGTGCCAGCAGTTTAGAGCAGCCAGAAAAACTGTTTTTT. The V gene is TRBV28, the J gene TRBJ1-4; no reliable D call. The CDR3 contains 13 residues. The germline gives CDR1 MDHEN, CDR2 SYDVKM. V was cut by 2 bases and J by 8 bases, with 9 bases left in between.

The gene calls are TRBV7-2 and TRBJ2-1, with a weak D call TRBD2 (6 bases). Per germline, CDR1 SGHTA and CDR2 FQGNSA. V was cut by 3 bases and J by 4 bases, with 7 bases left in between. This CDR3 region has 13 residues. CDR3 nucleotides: TGTGCCAGCAGCTTTGCGGGGTACAATGAGCAGTTCTTC. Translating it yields CASSFAGYNEQFF.

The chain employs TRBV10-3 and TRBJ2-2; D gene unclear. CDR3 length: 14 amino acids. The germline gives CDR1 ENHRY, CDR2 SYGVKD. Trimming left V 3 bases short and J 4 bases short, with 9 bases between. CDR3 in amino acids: CAISEGWATGELFF. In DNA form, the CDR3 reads TGTGCCATCAGTGAAGGCTGGGCCACCGGGGAGCTGTTTTTT.

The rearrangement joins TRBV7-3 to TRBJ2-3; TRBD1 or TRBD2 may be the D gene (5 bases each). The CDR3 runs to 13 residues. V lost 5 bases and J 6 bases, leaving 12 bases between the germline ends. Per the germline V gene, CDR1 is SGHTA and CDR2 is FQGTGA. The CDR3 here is CASSRDHGDTQYF. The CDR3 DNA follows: TGTGCCAGCAGCCGGGACCATGGGGATACGCAGTATTTT.

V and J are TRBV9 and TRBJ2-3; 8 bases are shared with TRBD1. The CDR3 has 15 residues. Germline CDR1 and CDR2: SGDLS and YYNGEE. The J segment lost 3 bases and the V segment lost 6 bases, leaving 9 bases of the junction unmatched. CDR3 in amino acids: CASTRENRGTDTQYF. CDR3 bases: TGTGCCAGCACACGGGAGAACAGGGGGACAGATACGCAGTATTTT.

CDR3 region: CASSLTGGTGNTIYF. CDR3 coding DNA: TGTGCCAGCAGCTTAACGGGGGGCACTGGAAACACCATATATTTT. The chain employs TRBV7-3 and TRBJ1-3; TRBD1 is a possible D gene (6 bases). Germline V CDR1 and CDR2: SGHTA, FQGTGA. V shed 0 bases and J shed 2 bases, with 8 bases lying between them. The CDR3 length is 15 residues.

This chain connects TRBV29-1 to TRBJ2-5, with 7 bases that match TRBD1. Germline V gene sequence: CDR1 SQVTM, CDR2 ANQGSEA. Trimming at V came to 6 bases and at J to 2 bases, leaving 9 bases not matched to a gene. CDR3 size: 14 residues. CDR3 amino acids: CSVDTLGQQETQYF. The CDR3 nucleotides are TGCAGCGTCGATACCCTGGGACAGCAAGAGACCCAGTACTTC.

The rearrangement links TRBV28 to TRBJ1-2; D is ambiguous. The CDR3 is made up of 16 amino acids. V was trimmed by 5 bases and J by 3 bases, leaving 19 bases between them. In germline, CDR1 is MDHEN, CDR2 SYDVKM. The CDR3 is CASSPPESSVHYGYTF. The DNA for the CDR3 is TGTGCCAGCAGTCCCCCCGAGTCATCTGTTCACTATGGCTACACCTTC.

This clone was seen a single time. The CDR3 region has the DNA TGTGCCAGCAGTGATCCAGTGACCCGGGACGGCCAAGAGACCCAGTACTTC. Amino acid sequence: CASSDPVTRDGQETQYF. The rearrangement links TRBV6-4 to TRBJ2-5, with D possibly being TRBD1 or TRBD2 (5 bases each). Germline V gene lookup returns CDR1 MRHNA and CDR2 SNTAGT. V was pared by 3 bases and J by 1 base, with 18 bases between. This CDR3 contains 17 residues.

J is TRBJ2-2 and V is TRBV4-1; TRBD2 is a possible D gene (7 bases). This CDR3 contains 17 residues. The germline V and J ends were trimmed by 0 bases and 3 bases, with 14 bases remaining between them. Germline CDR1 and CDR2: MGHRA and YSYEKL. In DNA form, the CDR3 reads TGCGCCAGCAGCCAAGATAGGGGGGGCTGGGACACCGGGGAGCTGTTTTTT. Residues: CASSQDRGGWDTGELFF.

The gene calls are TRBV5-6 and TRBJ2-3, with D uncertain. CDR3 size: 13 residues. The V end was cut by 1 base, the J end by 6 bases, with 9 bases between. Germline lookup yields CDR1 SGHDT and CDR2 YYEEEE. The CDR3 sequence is CASSLYSMDTQYF. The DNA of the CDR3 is TGTGCCAGCAGCTTGTATAGTATGGATACGCAGTATTTT.

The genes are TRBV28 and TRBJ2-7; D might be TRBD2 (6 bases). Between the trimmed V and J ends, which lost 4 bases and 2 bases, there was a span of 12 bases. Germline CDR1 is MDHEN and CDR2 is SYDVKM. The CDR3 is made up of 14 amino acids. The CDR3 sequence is CASSSPGEPYEQYF. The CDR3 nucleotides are TGTGCCAGCAGTTCCCCGGGGGAACCCTACGAGCAGTACTTC. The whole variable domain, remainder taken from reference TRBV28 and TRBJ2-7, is DVKVTQSSRYLVKRTGEKVFLECVQDMDHENMFWYRQDPGLGLRLIYFSYDVKMKEKGDIPEGYSVSREKKERFSLILESASTNQTSMYLCASSSPGEPYEQYFGPGTRLTVT.

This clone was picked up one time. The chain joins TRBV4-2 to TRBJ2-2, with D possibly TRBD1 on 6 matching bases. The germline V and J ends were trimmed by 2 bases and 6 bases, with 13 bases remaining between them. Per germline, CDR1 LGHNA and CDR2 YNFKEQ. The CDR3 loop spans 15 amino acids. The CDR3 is CASSQRGGVAGELFF. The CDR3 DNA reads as TGTGCCAGCAGCCAACGAGGGGGAGTTGCCGGGGAGCTGTTTTTT.

In DNA form, the CDR3 reads TGTGCCAGTAGTATCATTAGTTTGATTGGGACTAGCCCATACAATGAGCAGTTCTTC. It specifies CASSIISLIGTSPYNEQFF. J is TRBJ2-1 and V is TRBV19; 9 bases line up with TRBD2. From germline, CDR1 is LNHDA and CDR2 SQIVND (reference sequence). The trim removed 3 bases at V and 4 bases at J, leaving 16 bases unmatched. The CDR3 length is 19 residues.

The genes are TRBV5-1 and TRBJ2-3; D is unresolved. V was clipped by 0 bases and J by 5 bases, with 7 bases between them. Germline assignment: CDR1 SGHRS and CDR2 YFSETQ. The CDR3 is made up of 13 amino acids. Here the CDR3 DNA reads TGCGCCAGCAGCTTGGAGCCAGAAGATACGCAGTATTTT. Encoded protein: CASSLEPEDTQYF. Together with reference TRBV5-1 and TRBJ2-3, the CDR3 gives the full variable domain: KAGVTQTPRYLIKTRGQQVTLSCSPISGHRSVSWYQQTPGQGLQFLFEYFSETQRNKGNFPGRFSGRQFSNSRSEMNVSTLELGDSALYLCASSLEPEDTQYFGPGTRLTVL.

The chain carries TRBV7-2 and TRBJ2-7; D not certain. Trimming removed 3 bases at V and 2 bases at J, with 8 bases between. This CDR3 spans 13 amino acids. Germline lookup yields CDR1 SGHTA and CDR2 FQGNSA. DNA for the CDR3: TGTGCCAGCAGCTTGCGAAGCCCCTACGAGCAGTACTTC. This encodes CASSLRSPYEQYF.

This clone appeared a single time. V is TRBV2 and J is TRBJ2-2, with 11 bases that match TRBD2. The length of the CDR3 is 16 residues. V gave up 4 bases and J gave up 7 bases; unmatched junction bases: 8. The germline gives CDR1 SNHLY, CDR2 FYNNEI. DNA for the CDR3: TGTGCCAGCAGTGCCATGACTAGCGGGGATCACGGGGAGCTGTTTTTT. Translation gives CASSAMTSGDHGELFF.